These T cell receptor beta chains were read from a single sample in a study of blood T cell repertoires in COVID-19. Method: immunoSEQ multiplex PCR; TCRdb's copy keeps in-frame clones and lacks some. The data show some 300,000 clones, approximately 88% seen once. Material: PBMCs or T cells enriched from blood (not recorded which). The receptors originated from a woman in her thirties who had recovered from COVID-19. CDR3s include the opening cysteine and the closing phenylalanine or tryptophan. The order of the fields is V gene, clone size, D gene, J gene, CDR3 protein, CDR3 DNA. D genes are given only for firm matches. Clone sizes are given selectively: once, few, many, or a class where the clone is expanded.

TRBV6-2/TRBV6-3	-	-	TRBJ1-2	CASSPTPSYGYTF	TGTGCCAGCAGCCCAACTCCGAGCTATGGCTACACCTTC
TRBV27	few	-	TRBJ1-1	CASSLAGRGNTEAFF	TGTGCCAGCAGTTTGGCAGGGCGAGGGAACACTGAAGCTTTCTTT
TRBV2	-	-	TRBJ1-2	CASSPPRQSWNYGYTF	TGTGCCAGCAGTCCACCCAGACAGTCATGGAACTATGGCTACACCTTC
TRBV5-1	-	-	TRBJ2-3	CASSLADFTDTQYF	TGCGCCAGCAGCTTGGCCGACTTCACAGATACGCAGTATTTT
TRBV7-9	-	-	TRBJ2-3	CASSGVPAGAVRYADTQYF	TGTGCCAGCAGTGGCGTCCCGGCGGGGGCAGTGAGGTACGCAGATACGCAGTATTTT
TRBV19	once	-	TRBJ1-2	CASSETRYGYTF	TGTGCCAGTAGTGAGACACGCTATGGCTACACCTTC
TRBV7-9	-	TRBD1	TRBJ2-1	CASSSGQSSYNEQFF	TGTGCCAGCAGCTCGGGACAGAGCTCCTACAATGAGCAGTTCTTC
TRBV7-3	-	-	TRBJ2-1	CASSQTSGSYNEQFF	TGTGCCAGCAGCCAAACTAGTGGGTCCTACAATGAGCAGTTCTTC
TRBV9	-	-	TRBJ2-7	CASSVAPGGGSEQYF	TGTGCCAGCAGCGTAGCTCCGGGGGGCGGTTCCGAGCAGTACTTC
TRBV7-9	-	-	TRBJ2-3	CASSLGAYTDTQYF	TGTGCCAGCAGCTTAGGGGCGTACACAGATACGCAGTATTTT
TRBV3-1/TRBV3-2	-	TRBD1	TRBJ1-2	CASSQTPGQGNGYTF	TGTGCCAGCAGCCAAACCCCGGGACAGGGAAATGGCTACACCTTC
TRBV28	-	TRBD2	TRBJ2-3	CASDFRSGGTDTQYF	TGTGCCAGCGATTTTCGGTCGGGAGGAACAGATACGCAGTATTTT
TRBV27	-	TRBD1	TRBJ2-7	CASSYATGVAYEQYF	TGTGCCAGCAGTTACGCGACAGGGGTCGCCTACGAGCAGTACTTC
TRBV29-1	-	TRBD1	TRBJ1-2	CSVARDRGVTPF	TGCAGCGTCGCCCGGGACAGGGGAGTTACGCCCTTC
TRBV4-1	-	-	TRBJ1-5	CASSQAYPLSNQPQHF	TGCGCCAGCAGCCAAGCCTACCCGCTTAGCAATCAGCCCCAGCATTTT
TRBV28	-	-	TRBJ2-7	CASTITRGFPYF	TGTGCCAGCACCATCACAAGAGGGTTCCCGTACTTC
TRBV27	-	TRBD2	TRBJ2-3	CASSLGTSGGGTDTQYF	TGTGCCAGCAGTTTAGGGACTAGCGGGGGGGGCACAGATACGCAGTATTTT
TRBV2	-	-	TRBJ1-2	CASTAGDSNYGYTF	TGTGCCAGCACCGCGGGGGACTCTAACTATGGCTACACCTTC
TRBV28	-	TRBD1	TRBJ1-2	CASSRTGLKVGGYTF	TGTGCCAGCAGTAGGACAGGGCTTAAGGTCGGTGGCTACACCTTC
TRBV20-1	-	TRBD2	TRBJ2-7	CSASVISSGRFREQYF	TGCAGTGCTAGTGTAATCTCTAGCGGGAGGTTTCGGGAGCAGTACTTC
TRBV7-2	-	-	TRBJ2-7	CASRQGNSYEQYF	TGTGCCAGCCGCCAGGGGAACTCCTACGAGCAGTACTTC
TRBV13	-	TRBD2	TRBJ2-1	CASSAPGLAAYNEQFF	TGTGCCAGCAGCGCTCCGGGACTAGCGGCTTACAATGAGCAGTTCTTC
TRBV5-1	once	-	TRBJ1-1	CASSLVAGSTEAFF	TGCGCCAGCAGCTTGGTTGCGGGGAGCACTGAAGCTTTCTTT
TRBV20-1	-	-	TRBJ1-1	CSASPVTEAFF	TGCAGTGCTAGCCCCGTCACTGAAGCTTTCTTT
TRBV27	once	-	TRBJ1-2	CASSFGAGRGYTF	TGTGCCAGCAGTTTTGGGGCAGGTCGAGGCTACACCTTC
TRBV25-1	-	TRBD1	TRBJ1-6	CASIQSGGDSPLHF	TGTGCCAGCATTCAGTCAGGGGGAGATTCACCCCTCCACTTT
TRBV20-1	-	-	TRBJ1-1	CSASPPPEAFF	TGCAGTGCTAGTCCCCCTCCCGAAGCTTTCTTT
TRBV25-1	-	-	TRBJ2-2	CASSGMTHTTELFF	TGTGCCAGCAGTGGGATGACTCATACCACGGAGCTGTTTTTT
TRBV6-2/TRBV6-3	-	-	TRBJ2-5	CASSYEGGLGGTQYF	TGTGCCAGCAGTTACGAAGGAGGTCTAGGGGGGACCCAGTACTTC
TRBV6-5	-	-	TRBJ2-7	CASSPLGGRFNEQYF	TGTGCCAGCAGTCCCTTGGGTGGGAGATTCAACGAGCAGTACTTC
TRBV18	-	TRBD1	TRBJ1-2	CASSPLGQGAFGYTF	TGTGCCAGCTCACCGCTAGGACAGGGGGCGTTTGGCTACACCTTC
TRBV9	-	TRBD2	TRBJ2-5	CASSVRGGEETQYF	TGTGCCAGCAGCGTACGGGGGGGCGAAGAGACCCAGTACTTC
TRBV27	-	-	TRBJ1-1	CASSLREGNTEAFF	TGTGCCAGCAGTTTGAGGGAAGGGAACACTGAAGCTTTCTTT
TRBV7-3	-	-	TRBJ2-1	CASSPSSYNEQFF	TGTGCCAGCAGCCCCAGCTCCTACAATGAGCAGTTCTTC
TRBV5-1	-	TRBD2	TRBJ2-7	CASSFGGRIYEQYF	TGCGCCAGCAGCTTCGGCGGGAGGATCTACGAGCAGTACTTC
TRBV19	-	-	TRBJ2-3	CATRLGGGTDTQYF	TGTGCCACGCGGCTAGGGGGTGGCACAGATACGCAGTATTTT
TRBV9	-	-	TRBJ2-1	CASSVEDHAGNEQFF	TGTGCCAGCAGCGTAGAAGACCATGCGGGCAATGAGCAGTTCTTC
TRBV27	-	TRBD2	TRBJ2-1	CASSPPVGDYAYNEQFF	TGTGCCAGCAGTCCTCCCGTGGGGGACTACGCATACAATGAGCAGTTCTTC
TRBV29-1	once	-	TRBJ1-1	CSVLTVNTEAFF	TGCAGCGTCCTGACAGTGAACACTGAAGCTTTCTTT
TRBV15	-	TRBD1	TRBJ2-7	CATSRYRQGNEQYF	TGTGCCACCAGCAGGTACCGACAGGGAAACGAGCAGTACTTC
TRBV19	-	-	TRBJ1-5	CASRLTGRGGNQPQHF	TGTGCCAGTAGGCTGACAGGTCGAGGTGGAAATCAGCCCCAGCATTTT
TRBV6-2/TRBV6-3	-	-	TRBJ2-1	CASSYSPPAGRSYNEQFF	TGTGCCAGCAGTTACTCCCCCCCCGCGGGGAGGTCCTACAATGAGCAGTTCTTC
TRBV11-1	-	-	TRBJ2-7	CASSLISAGHYEQYF	TGTGCCAGCAGCTTAATCTCAGCGGGCCACTACGAGCAGTACTTC
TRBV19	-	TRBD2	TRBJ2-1	CASSPRGSGSGNEQFF	TGTGCCAGTAGTCCCCGCGGTAGCGGGTCTGGAAATGAGCAGTTCTTC